What follows are 30 T cell receptor beta chains derived from one specimen sequenced in a study of blood T cell repertoires in COVID-19. This table comes from immunoSEQ multiplex PCR, and its TCRdb copy is limited to in-frame clones, with some not included. The repertoire has some 93,000 clones, around nine tenths of them found once; the top ten carry 10%. Sequencing was done on a sample of peripheral blood. All receptors come from a man in his forties or fifties with acute or convalescent COVID-19.

The CDR3 region has the DNA TGTGCCACCAGTGATAGGCGGGAGGGCCTTTACTTC. It is translated as CATSDRREGLYF. The chain couples TRBV24-1 to TRBJ2-5; TRBD2 matches 9 bases. J gave up 14 bases and V 3 bases, and 6 bases lay outside the gene matches. Per germline, CDR1 KGHDR and CDR2 SFDVKD. The CDR3 runs 12 residues.

This clone turned up a few times. The chain recombines TRBV7-3 with TRBJ2-2; D is unresolved. The CDR3 has 12 residues. The germline gives CDR1 SGHTA, CDR2 FQGTGA. Trimming removed 5 bases at V and 5 bases at J, with 6 bases between. CDR3 region: CASSDNTGELFF. DNA of the CDR3: TGTGCCAGCAGCGACAATACCGGGGAGCTGTTTTTT. Full variable domain (outside the CDR3, taken from reference TRBV7-3 and TRBJ2-2): GAGVSQTPSNKVTEKGKYVELRCDPISGHTALYWYRQSLGQGPEFLIYFQGTGAADDSGLPNDRFFAVRPEGSVSTLKIQRTERGDSAVYLCASSDNTGELFFGEGSRLTVL.

This clone showed up just once. The chain uses TRBV11-2 and TRBJ1-1, with 7 bases fitting TRBD1. CDR1 and CDR2 (germline): SGHAT, FQNNGV. The CDR3 is made up of 15 amino acids. Losses at the gene ends were 6 bases for V and 2 bases for J; bases not matched to a gene: 9. CDR3 DNA: TGTGCCAGCAGGCGGTCGGGACAGCAAAACACTGAAGCTTTCTTT. Protein product: CASRRSGQQNTEAFF. Using reference TRBV11-2 and TRBJ1-1 for the parts outside the CDR3, the full variable domain is EAGVAQSPRYKIIEKRQSVAFWCNPISGHATLYWYQQILGQGPKLLIQFQNNGVVDDSQLPKDRFSAERLKGVDSTLKIQPAKLEDSAVYLCASRRSGQQNTEAFFGQGTRLTVV.

This clone turned up a few times. CDR3 in DNA: TGTGCCAGCAGCGGACAGGGGCCTGGCTACACCTTC. As protein: CASSGQGPGYTF. V usage is TRBV9 and J usage is TRBJ1-2; 8 bases map to TRBD1. Germline CDR1 is SGDLS and CDR2 is YYNGEE. The CDR3 totals 12 residues. The ends lost 3 bases at V and 7 bases at J; junction bases unmatched: 2.

The CDR3 is CASSPGQGVETQYF. In nucleotides, the CDR3 is TGTGCCAGCTCACCCGGACAGGGTGTAGAGACCCAGTACTTC. The gene calls are TRBV18 and TRBJ2-5, with 8 positions matching TRBD1. From germline, CDR1 is KGHSH and CDR2 LQKENI. CDR3 length equals 14 residues. The trim removed 3 bases at V and 4 bases at J, leaving 4 bases unmatched.

The rearrangement links TRBV2 to TRBJ2-2; 8 nucleotides agree with TRBD1. Losses at the gene ends were 7 bases for V and 1 base for J; bases not matched to a gene: 5. Germline V gene sequence: CDR1 SNHLY, CDR2 FYNNEI. The CDR3 loop spans 15 amino acids. DNA of the CDR3: TGTGCCAGCACCCCCGGGACAGGGAACACCGGGGAGCTGTTTTTT. Translating it yields CASTPGTGNTGELFF. The variable domain in full, with the rest retrieved from reference TRBV2 and TRBJ2-2, is EPEVTQTPSHQVTQMGQEVILRCVPISNHLYFYWYRQILGQKVEFLVSFYNNEISEKSEIFDDQFSVERPDGSNFTLKIRSTKLEDSAMYFCASTPGTGNTGELFFGEGSRLTVL.

The V and J genes are TRBV2 and TRBJ2-2; perhaps TRBD1 as D (6 bases). Germline CDR1 is SNHLY and CDR2 is FYNNEI. Trimming took off 9 bases at V and 2 bases at J, with 13 bases between the two ends. This CDR3 has 14 residues. This CDR3 is CASAPGQNTGELFF. The CDR3 coding sequence is TGTGCCAGTGCTCCGGGACAAAACACCGGGGAGCTGTTTTTT. The full variable domain, with the rest looked up from reference TRBV2 and TRBJ2-2, is EPEVTQTPSHQVTQMGQEVILRCVPISNHLYFYWYRQILGQKVEFLVSFYNNEISEKSEIFDDQFSVERPDGSNFTLKIRSTKLEDSAMYFCASAPGQNTGELFFGEGSRLTVL.

The gene calls are TRBV28 and TRBJ1-2; D is possibly TRBD1 (6 bases). CDR1 is MDHEN and CDR2 is SYDVKM in the germline V gene. Trimming removed 2 bases from V and 2 bases from J, with 9 bases in between. CDR3 length equals 14 residues. The CDR3 loop reads CASSLKGGNYGYTF. The CDR3 nucleotides are TGTGCCAGCAGTTTAAAGGGGGGGAACTATGGCTACACCTTC.

The chain has TRBV7-9 and TRBJ2-3, with 8 bases identical to TRBD1. The germline V gene has CDR1 SEHNR and CDR2 FQNEAQ (reference sequence). The J segment lost 5 bases and the V segment lost 5 bases, leaving 9 bases of the junction unmatched. The CDR3 consists of 15 residues. This CDR3 reads CASSLDRGSGDTQYF. The CDR3 DNA sequence: TGTGCCAGCAGCCTCGACAGGGGTAGTGGAGATACGCAGTATTTT.

The chain carries TRBV18 and TRBJ1-1, with D possibly being TRBD1 (5 bases). Per germline, CDR1 KGHSH and CDR2 LQKENI. The CDR3 sequence is 11 residues long. The V and J ends lost 9 bases and 7 bases respectively, with 12 bases between them. The chain's CDR3 is CASRKGIEAFF. DNA of the CDR3: TGTGCCAGTCGCAAGGGGATTGAAGCTTTCTTT.

The chain carries TRBV10-2 and TRBJ2-5; tentative D call: TRBD2 (5 bases). V gave up 2 bases and J gave up 4 bases, with 8 bases separating them. This CDR3 is built from 13 residues. The germline V gene has CDR1 WSHSY and CDR2 SAAADI. The CDR3 DNA reads as TGCGCCAGCAGTGAGAGCGAGGGAGAGACCCAGTACTTC. It translates to CASSESEGETQYF.

This rearrangement joins TRBV6-5 to TRBJ2-3; perhaps TRBD2 as D (5 bases). The length of the CDR3 is 13 residues. V lost 7 bases and J lost 6, with 14 bases in between. Germline V gives CDR1 MNHEY, CDR2 SVGAGI. CDR3 region: CASMSLAGDTQYF. The CDR3 DNA sequence: TGTGCCAGCATGAGCCTAGCCGGCGATACGCAGTATTTT.

The chain joins TRBV7-2 to TRBJ2-7; 10 positions agree with TRBD1. V shed 5 bases and J 6 bases; nucleotides not matched to a gene: 7. Per the germline V gene, CDR1 is SGHTA and CDR2 is FQGNSA. The CDR3 consists of 14 residues. CDR3 residues: CASSPNRDRGEQYF. DNA for the CDR3: TGTGCCAGCAGCCCCAACCGGGACAGGGGCGAGCAGTACTTC.

The chain is built from TRBV27 and TRBJ2-3, with 7 bases identical to TRBD2. The ends lost 5 bases at V and 2 bases at J; junction bases unmatched: 7. This CDR3 has 15 amino acids. CDR1 is MNHEY, CDR2 SMNVEV, per germline (reference sequence). CDR3 sequence: CASSPTSDNTDTQYF. CDR3 coding DNA: TGTGCCAGCAGTCCCACTAGCGACAACACAGATACGCAGTATTTT.

The genes are TRBV29-1 and TRBJ2-7; D is possibly TRBD1 (6 bases). Germline-derived CDR1 and CDR2 are SQVTM and ANQGSEA. The CDR3 extends over 14 amino acids. Trimming shortened V by 6 bases and J by 7 bases, and 22 bases separated the two germline ends. The CDR3 sequence: CSVVGDIPPGEQYF. DNA for the CDR3: TGCAGCGTGGTCGGGGACATACCCCCTGGGGAGCAGTACTTC.

The chain recombines TRBV12-3 or TRBV12-4 with TRBJ1-3; D is undetermined. The CDR3 contains 13 residues. Trimming took 2 bases from V and 9 from J, leaving 11 bases between them. CDR3 loop: CASSLFEGSTIYF. The CDR3 DNA reads TGTGCCAGCAGTTTATTTGAGGGTAGCACCATATATTTT.

This chain links TRBV7-8 with TRBJ2-1; D gene unclear. Germline loops: CDR1 SGHVS, CDR2 FQNEAQ. The CDR3 has 13 amino acids. Trimming cost V 2 bases and J 7 bases, with 9 bases left between them. Here the CDR3 reads CASSLLTENEQFF. CDR3 bases: TGTGCCAGCAGCTTATTAACAGAGAATGAGCAGTTCTTC.

V and J are TRBV28 and TRBJ2-3; D possibly corresponds to TRBD2 (6 bases). Trimming took off 3 bases at V and 1 base at J, with 17 bases between the two ends. CDR3 size: 17 residues. Germline V lookup: CDR1 MDHEN, CDR2 SYDVKM. The CDR3 nucleotides read TGTGCCAGCAGTTTTATGGAGGGGCCTACCCGCACAGATACGCAGTATTTT. Residues: CASSFMEGPTRTDTQYF.

This rearrangement joins TRBV5-4 to TRBJ1-2; D perhaps matches TRBD1 (5 bases). The germline V gene encodes CDR1 SGHNT and CDR2 YYREEE (reference sequence). The length of the CDR3 is 16 residues. V shed 4 bases and J shed 5 bases, with 21 bases lying between them. The CDR3 loop reads CASSGGWRPDGYGYTF. The CDR3 nucleotides are TGTGCCAGCAGCGGGGGGTGGCGGCCTGATGGGTATGGCTACACCTTC.

The V gene is TRBV6-5, the J gene TRBJ2-7, with no clear D. Deletions cut 7 bases from V and 0 bases from J, with 7 bases between. CDR1 is MNHEY, CDR2 SVGAGI, per germline. The CDR3 runs 12 residues. CDR3 amino acids: CASTDSSYEQYF. The CDR3 DNA reads as TGTGCCAGCACCGATAGCTCCTACGAGCAGTACTTC.

The gene calls are TRBV4-2 and TRBJ1-6, with unresolved D. V lost 4 bases, J lost 5 bases, and 9 bases lay in between. The CDR3 is made up of 14 amino acids. The germline V gene encodes CDR1 LGHNA and CDR2 YNFKEQ. The CDR3 is CASSRQIDNSPLHF. The CDR3 DNA reads TGTGCCAGCAGCCGTCAGATTGATAATTCACCCCTCCACTTT.

The chain employs TRBV6-5 and TRBJ1-3; no definite D call. This CDR3 is built from 14 residues. Germline-derived CDR1 and CDR2 are MNHEY and SVGAGI. The V gene lost 8 bases and the J gene lost 4 bases, with 15 bases spanning the gap. The CDR3 bases are TGTGCCAGCCAGAGGCGGGAGGCGGGAAACACCATATATTTT. This codes for CASQRREAGNTIYF.

The chain recombines TRBV5-6 with TRBJ2-1, with D perhaps TRBD2 (5 bases). CDR3 size: 17 residues. CDR1 is SGHDT, CDR2 YYEEEE, per germline. The V end was cut by 3 bases, the J end by 9 bases, with 25 bases between. The CDR3 sequence is CASSSLGPSGISREQFF. The DNA of the CDR3 is TGTGCCAGCAGCTCGCTGGGCCCATCGGGGATCTCGCGTGAGCAGTTCTTC.

The J gene is TRBJ1-3, the V gene TRBV5-1; 7 nucleotides line up with TRBD1. The CDR3 has 16 amino acids. Trimming took 2 bases from V and 2 from J; bases not matched to a gene: 7. Germline CDR1 and CDR2: SGHRS and YFSETQ. Written as DNA, the CDR3 is TGCGCCAGCAGCTTTATAGCAGGGGGTCCTGGAAACACCATATATTTT. Translating gives CASSFIAGGPGNTIYF.

The gene calls are TRBV6-5 and TRBJ2-7; tentative D call: TRBD2 (5 bases). Germline V lookup: CDR1 MNHEY, CDR2 SVGAGI. The CDR3 totals 14 residues. The germline V and J ends were trimmed by 4 bases and 0 bases, with 10 bases remaining between them. Here the CDR3 reads CASSSDSYSYEQYF. CDR3 nucleotides: TGTGCCAGCAGTTCGGACTCATACTCCTACGAGCAGTACTTC.

The chain couples TRBV27 to TRBJ2-1; 8 bases are a match to TRBD2. CDR3 length: 13 amino acids. J lost 7 bases, V lost 4 bases, and 3 bases had no gene match. From germline, CDR1 is MNHEY and CDR2 SMNVEV (reference sequence). In DNA form, the CDR3 reads TGTGCCAGCAGTTCGGGACTAGGGAATGAGCAGTTCTTC. Protein product: CASSSGLGNEQFF.

This chain links TRBV14 with TRBJ2-4; TRBD1 matches 9 bases. Unmatched junction bases numbered 2, after V lost 4 bases and J lost 7 bases. Germline V gene sequence: CDR1 SGHDN, CDR2 FVKESK. This CDR3 comprises 13 residues. The CDR3 DNA reads TGTGCCAGCAGCCTAACAGGGGGCAACATTCAGTACTTC. This sequence encodes CASSLTGGNIQYF.

The rearrangement joins TRBV11-3 to TRBJ2-7; 10 bases line up with TRBD1. CDR3 length: 16 amino acids. The germline CDR1 and CDR2 sequences are SGHNT and YENEEA. V gave up 5 bases and J gave up 3 bases; unmatched junction bases: 10. The CDR3 loop reads CASSPDRGLNFYEQYF. The CDR3 nucleotides are TGTGCCAGCAGCCCCGACAGGGGGCTCAATTTCTACGAGCAGTACTTC.

The chain uses TRBV18 and TRBJ2-1, with TRBD1 matching 8 bases. V trimming: 3 bases; J trimming: 12 bases; junction bases outside the gene matches: 13. CDR1 KGHSH and CDR2 LQKENI come from the germline V gene. CDR3 size: 15 residues. CDR3 sequence reads: CASSPTGTGPAGQFF. CDR3 sequence (DNA): TGTGCCAGCTCACCGACCGGGACAGGCCCAGCGGGGCAGTTCTTC.

This clone was picked up one time. The V call is TRBV19, the J call TRBJ1-2; D gene ambiguous. Germline V lookup: CDR1 LNHDA, CDR2 SQIVND (reference sequence). The CDR3 is made up of 13 amino acids. The ends were cut back, 3 bases at V and 0 bases at J, with 5 bases in the middle. The CDR3 region is CASSIQANYGYTF. CDR3 coding DNA: TGTGCCAGTAGTATCCAGGCTAACTATGGCTACACCTTC.